This T cell receptor beta chain was recorded in a study of long-term antiretroviral therapy in people with HIV. With survey level as its setting, the immunoSEQ assay was v3.0. Data came from immunoSEQ multiplex PCR; TCRdb stores just in-frame clones and leaves some out. The table records about 28,000 clones, approximately 85% of them present only once. CDR1 and CDR2 (germline): SGHAT, FQNNGV. This CDR3 comprises 15 residues. J lost 5 bases, V lost 5 bases, and 11 bases had no gene match. Per individual, the PBMC samples numbered at least one pre-ART and at least two post-ART. Cryopreserved PBMC numbered about 1-10 million per sample before DNA extraction.

This sequence originates from a man in his late teens or twenties with HIV. Sequencing used unsorted PBMCs, obtained 0.8 years before starting antiretroviral therapy. This rearrangement joins TRBV11-2 to TRBJ2-7; 8 bases map to TRBD2. Here the CDR3 reads CASSPLNLAGDEQYF. CDR3 bases: TGTGCCAGCAGCCCCCTAAACCTAGCGGGCGACGAGCAGTACTTC.